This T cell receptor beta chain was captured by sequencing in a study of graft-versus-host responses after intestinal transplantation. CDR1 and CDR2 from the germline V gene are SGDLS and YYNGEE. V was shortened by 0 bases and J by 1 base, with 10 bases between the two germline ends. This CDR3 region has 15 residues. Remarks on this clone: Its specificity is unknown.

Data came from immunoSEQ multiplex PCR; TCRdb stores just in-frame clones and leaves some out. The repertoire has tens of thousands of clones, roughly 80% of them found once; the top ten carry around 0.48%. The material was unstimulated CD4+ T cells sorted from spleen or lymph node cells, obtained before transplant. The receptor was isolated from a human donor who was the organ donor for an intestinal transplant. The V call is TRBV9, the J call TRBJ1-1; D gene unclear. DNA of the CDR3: TGTGCCAGCAGCGTAGGTTGGACGCAGAACACTGAAGCTTTCTTT. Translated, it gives CASSVGWTQNTEAFF. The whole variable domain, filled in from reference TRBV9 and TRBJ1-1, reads DSGVTQTPKHLITATGQRVTLRCSPRSGDLSVYWYQQSLDQGLQFLIQYYNGEERAKGNILERFSAQQFPDLHSELNLSSLELGDSALYFCASSVGWTQNTEAFFGQGTRLTVV.